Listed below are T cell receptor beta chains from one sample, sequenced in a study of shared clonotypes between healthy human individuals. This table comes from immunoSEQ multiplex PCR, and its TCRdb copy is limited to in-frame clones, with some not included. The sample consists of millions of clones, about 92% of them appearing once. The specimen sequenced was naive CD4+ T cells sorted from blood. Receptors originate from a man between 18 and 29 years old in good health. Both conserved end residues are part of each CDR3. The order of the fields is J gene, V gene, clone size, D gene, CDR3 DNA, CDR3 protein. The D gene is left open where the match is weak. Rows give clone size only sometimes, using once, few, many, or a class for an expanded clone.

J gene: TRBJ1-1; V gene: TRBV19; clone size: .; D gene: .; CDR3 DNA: TGTGCCAGTAGTCGCAACCCGGGCGTCCCTGAAGCTTTCTTT; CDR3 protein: CASSRNPGVPEAFF
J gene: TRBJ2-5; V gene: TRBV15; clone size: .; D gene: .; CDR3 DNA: TGTGCCACCAGCAGGGCCAGCGTGTACCAAGAGACCCAGTACTTC; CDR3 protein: CATSRASVYQETQYF
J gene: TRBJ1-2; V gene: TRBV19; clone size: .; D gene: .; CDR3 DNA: TGTGCCAGTAGTATAGTCGAGAGGGGTGGCTACACCTTC; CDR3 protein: CASSIVERGGYTF
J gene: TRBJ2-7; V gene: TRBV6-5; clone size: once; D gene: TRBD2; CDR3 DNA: TGTGCCAGCAGTTGGGGCGGGAGTGGGTACGAGCAGTACTTC; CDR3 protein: CASSWGGSGYEQYF
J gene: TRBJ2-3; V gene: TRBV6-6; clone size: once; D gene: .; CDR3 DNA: TGTGCCAGCAGTCCGCACGATACGCAGTATTTT; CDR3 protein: CASSPHDTQYF
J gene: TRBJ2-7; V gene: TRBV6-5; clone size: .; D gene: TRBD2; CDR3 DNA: TGTGCCAGCACCCAAGAGGGACTAGCGGGAGGTAAACAGTACTTC; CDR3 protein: CASTQEGLAGGKQYF
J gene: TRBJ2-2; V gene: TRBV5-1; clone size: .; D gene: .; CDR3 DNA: TGCGCCAGCAGCCCCGAGCCCACGGGCACCGGGGAGCTGTTTTTT; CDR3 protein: CASSPEPTGTGELFF
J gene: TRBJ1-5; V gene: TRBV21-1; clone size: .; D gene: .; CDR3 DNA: TGTGCCAGCAGCAAAGTGGGGGTAAAGGGGAGGTCTATGGACAATCAGCCCCAGCATTTT; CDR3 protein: CASSKVGVKGRSMDNQPQHF
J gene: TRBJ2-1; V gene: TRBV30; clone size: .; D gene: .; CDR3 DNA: TGTGCCTGGAGTCGAAGCTCCTACAATGAGCAGTTCTTC; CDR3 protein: CAWSRSSYNEQFF
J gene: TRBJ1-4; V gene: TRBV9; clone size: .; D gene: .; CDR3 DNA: TGTGCCAGCAGCCCCTGGGGCGGAGCAACTAATGAAAAACTGTTTTTT; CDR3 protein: CASSPWGGATNEKLFF
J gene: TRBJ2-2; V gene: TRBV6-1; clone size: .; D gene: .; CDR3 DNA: TGTGCCAGCACCAATCGACGGAACACCGGGGAGCTGTTTTTT; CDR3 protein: CASTNRRNTGELFF
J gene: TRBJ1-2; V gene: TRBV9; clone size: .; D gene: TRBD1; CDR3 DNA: TGTGCCAGCAGCGTAGAGGGACAGGGCAACTATGGCTACACCTTC; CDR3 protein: CASSVEGQGNYGYTF
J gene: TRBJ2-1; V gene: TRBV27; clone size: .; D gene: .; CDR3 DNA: TGTGCCAGCAGTTCGAGCTGGAATGAGCAGTTCTTC; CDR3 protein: CASSSSWNEQFF
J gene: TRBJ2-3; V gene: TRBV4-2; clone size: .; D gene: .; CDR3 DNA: TGTGCCAGCAGCCAAGTTGTGGGGGGTGACGCACCAGATACGCAGTATTTT; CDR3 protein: CASSQVVGGDAPDTQYF